Following are 19 T cell receptor beta chains from one sample sequenced in a study of cytomegalovirus exposure and HLA in healthy donors (dated by TCRdb to 2015 to 2018). The protocol used for the library was the immunoSEQ multiplex PCR assay. The multiplex PCR relied on a mix of 60 forward primers for TCR Vbeta segments and 13 reverse primers for TCR Jbeta segments. This immuneACCESS table, as held by TCRdb, lists in-frame sequences with V and J called but not all clones. Of the missing ones, under half trace to an unresolved V gene in checked studies; the others have no known cause. For this sample there are around 100,000 clones; around 83% appear just once. 3% to 5% of the sample rests with the top ten. The sequenced material came from PBMCs. The receptors were sampled from a man aged 25 to 40 in good health and CMV-seronegative.

J is TRBJ2-1 and V is TRBV18; 9 nucleotides align to TRBD2. Germline V gene lookup returns CDR1 KGHSH and CDR2 LQKENI. CDR3 size: 15 residues. J lost 4 bases, V lost 3 bases, and 4 bases had no gene match. DNA of the CDR3: TGTGCCAGCTCACCGAGTAGCGGGGGTTACAATGAGCAGTTCTTC. Translation gives CASSPSSGGYNEQFF.

J is TRBJ2-1 and V is TRBV29-1; D remains ambiguous. Germline V lookup: CDR1 SQVTM, CDR2 ANQGSEA. This CDR3 comprises 15 residues. The V gene lost 6 bases and the J gene lost 0 bases, with 15 bases spanning the gap. CDR3 amino acids: CSVRTVRSSYNEQFF. Written as DNA, the CDR3 is TGCAGCGTCCGAACAGTTCGCAGCTCCTACAATGAGCAGTTCTTC.

V and J are TRBV5-4 and TRBJ2-7; 11 positions agree with TRBD2. Germline assignment: CDR1 SGHNT and CDR2 YYREEE (reference sequence). The CDR3 runs to 15 residues. J was trimmed by 2 bases and V by 4 bases; bases with no gene match: 5. The DNA for the CDR3 is TGTGCCAGCAGCCCAGGGACTAGCGGAACCTACGAGCAGTACTTC. Translation gives CASSPGTSGTYEQYF.

The gene calls are TRBV7-2 and TRBJ2-3; D may be TRBD1 (6 bases). V was shortened by 2 bases and J by 7 bases, with 13 bases between the two germline ends. The CDR3 loop spans 14 amino acids. CDR1 and CDR2 from the germline V gene are SGHTA and FQGNSA. CDR3 in DNA: TGTGCCAGCAGCTTACCCGGACAGCAGCATACGCAGTATTTT. This translates into CASSLPGQQHTQYF.

This clone occurred once. The rearrangement links TRBV27 to TRBJ2-3; a possible D gene is TRBD1 (6 bases). There are 18 residues in the CDR3. The germline CDR1 and CDR2 sequences are MNHEY and SMNVEV (reference sequence). V lost 5 bases to trimming and J lost 4 bases, with 25 bases between them. For the CDR3, the DNA is TGTGCCAGCAGTCCTCTCCGGACAGCGTCCTTCTACCCAGATACGCAGTATTTT. Protein product: CASSPLRTASFYPDTQYF.

The chain couples TRBV4-2 to TRBJ2-3; 10 bases are shared with TRBD2. This CDR3 is 16 amino acids long. V lost 0 bases, J lost 4 bases, and 4 bases stayed unmatched. Germline CDR1 reads LGHNA; CDR2 reads YNFKEQ. Here the CDR3 reads CASSQDPGLASDTQYF. The DNA for the CDR3 is TGTGCCAGCAGCCAAGATCCGGGACTAGCGTCAGATACGCAGTATTTT.

The rearrangement links TRBV5-1 to TRBJ2-5; 7 nucleotides match TRBD2. V trimming: 2 bases; J trimming: 5 bases; junction bases outside the gene matches: 3. Germline V lookup: CDR1 SGHRS, CDR2 YFSETQ. The CDR3 covers 13 residues. The CDR3 here is CASSFGGSETQYF. In DNA, the CDR3 is TGCGCCAGCAGCTTCGGGGGGTCGGAGACCCAGTACTTC.

This sequence joins TRBV9 and TRBJ1-5; 9 bases match TRBD1. The germline V gene has CDR1 SGDLS and CDR2 YYNGEE. V gave up 4 bases and J gave up 3 bases; unmatched junction bases: 5. CDR3 size: 15 residues. The CDR3 bases are TGTGCCAGCAGCCGGGGACAGGGAAACAATCAGCCCCAGCATTTT. It is translated as CASSRGQGNNQPQHF.

This chain uses TRBV9 with TRBJ2-1, with TRBD2 as a possible D gene (5 bases). V dropped 4 bases and J dropped 0 bases, with 11 bases sitting between them. CDR1 is SGDLS and CDR2 is YYNGEE in the germline V gene. The CDR3 is 15 residues long. CDR3 sequence: CASSHRTSSYNEQFF. CDR3 in DNA: TGTGCCAGCAGCCATAGAACTAGCTCCTACAATGAGCAGTTCTTC.

This rearrangement joins TRBV5-6 to TRBJ1-4; D call uncertain. The CDR3 runs to 15 residues. The V end was cut by 1 base, the J end by 7 bases, with 14 bases between. In germline, CDR1 is SGHDT, CDR2 YYEEEE. CDR3 sequence: CASSLLRGEREKLFF. The DNA of the CDR3 is TGTGCCAGCAGCTTGTTGCGTGGGGAGCGTGAAAAACTGTTTTTT.

The rearrangement uses TRBV19 and TRBJ2-1; D uncertain. The CDR3 is made up of 14 amino acids. Germline CDR1 is LNHDA and CDR2 is SQIVND (reference sequence). Deletions cut 7 bases from V and 6 bases from J, with 16 bases between. As DNA, the CDR3 is TGTGCCAGTAATAGCTGGTACCGGCGCAATGAGCAGTTCTTC. Translation: CASNSWYRRNEQFF.

This clone occurred a few times. The V and J genes are TRBV6-1 and TRBJ1-4, with TRBD1 identical over 7 bases. There are 15 residues in the CDR3. Germline-derived CDR1 and CDR2 are MNHNS and SASEGT. With 6 bases clipped from V and 5 bases from J, the junction kept 9 bases outside the gene matches. This CDR3 is CASSETDRRNEKLFF. CDR3 nucleotides: TGTGCCAGCAGCGAAACGGACAGGAGGAATGAAAAACTGTTTTTT.

The CDR3 is CASRWTSGSYEQYF. The DNA of the CDR3 is TGTGCCAGTAGGTGGACTAGCGGATCCTACGAGCAGTACTTC. The chain recombines TRBV19 with TRBJ2-7; TRBD2 agrees at 10 bases. Losses at the gene ends were 6 bases for V and 1 base for J; bases not matched to a gene: 3. This CDR3 is built from 14 residues. Germline V lookup: CDR1 LNHDA, CDR2 SQIVND (reference sequence).

V and J are TRBV7-3 and TRBJ1-5; no definite D call. CDR3 length equals 13 residues. V lost 0 bases and J 6 bases, leaving 6 bases between the germline ends. In germline, CDR1 is SGHTA, CDR2 FQGTGA. CDR3 DNA: TGTGCCAGCAGCTTAACCGCCGGTCAGCCCCAGCATTTT. Protein: CASSLTAGQPQHF.

This clone was found once. In DNA, the CDR3 is TGTGCCAGCAGCCCCGAGGTCTTTAGCACAGATACGCAGTATTTT. It is translated as CASSPEVFSTDTQYF. The chain uses TRBV5-6 and TRBJ2-3; D ambiguous. In germline, CDR1 is SGHDT, CDR2 YYEEEE. This CDR3 comprises 15 residues. Trimming left V 4 bases short and J 0 bases short, with 12 bases between.

The V gene is TRBV6-4, the J gene TRBJ2-1; D is undetermined. Trimming removed 0 bases at V and 9 bases at J, with 9 bases between. The CDR3 runs to 13 residues. Looked up from germline, CDR1 is MRHNA and CDR2 is SNTAGT. CDR3 nucleotides: TGTGCCAGCAGTGACTCGTTAGCTTCTGAGCAGTTCTTC. It specifies CASSDSLASEQFF.

V is TRBV7-2 and J is TRBJ2-5; 12 positions agree with TRBD2. J lost 4 bases, V lost 0 bases, and 3 bases had no gene match. Looked up from germline, CDR1 is SGHTA and CDR2 is FQGNSA. This CDR3 is 16 amino acids long. In DNA, the CDR3 is TGTGCCAGCAGCTTAGCGGGGGGACTAGCGGGAGAGACCCAGTACTTC. Residues: CASSLAGGLAGETQYF.

The V and J genes are TRBV5-6 and TRBJ2-3; TRBD1 matches 7 bases. The CDR3 runs to 18 residues. The V and J ends lost 4 bases and 2 bases, in that order; junction bases with no gene match: 16. Germline V gene lookup returns CDR1 SGHDT and CDR2 YYEEEE. In DNA form, the CDR3 reads TGTGCCAGCAGCCCCGGGACAGCCCCCTCCATTAACACAGATACGCAGTATTTT. It encodes CASSPGTAPSINTDTQYF.

The chain recombines TRBV10-3 with TRBJ1-5; the D gene is possibly TRBD1 (6 bases). Trimming removed 3 bases at V and 0 bases at J, with 15 bases between. Germline lookup yields CDR1 ENHRY and CDR2 SYGVKD. The CDR3 consists of 17 residues. CDR3 region: CAISDTGIGYSNQPQHF. For the CDR3, the DNA is TGTGCCATCAGTGATACAGGGATAGGCTATAGCAATCAGCCCCAGCATTTT.